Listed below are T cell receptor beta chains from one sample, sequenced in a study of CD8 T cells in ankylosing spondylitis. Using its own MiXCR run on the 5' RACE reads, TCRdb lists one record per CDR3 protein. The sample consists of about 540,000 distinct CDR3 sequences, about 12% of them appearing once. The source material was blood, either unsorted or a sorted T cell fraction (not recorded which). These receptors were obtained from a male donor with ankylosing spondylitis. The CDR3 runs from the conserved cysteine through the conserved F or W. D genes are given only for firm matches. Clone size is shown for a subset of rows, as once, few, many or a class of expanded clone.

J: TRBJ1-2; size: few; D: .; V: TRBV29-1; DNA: TGCAGCGTTGAGTCCTATACTAACTATGGCTACACCTTC; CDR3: CSVESYTNYGYTF
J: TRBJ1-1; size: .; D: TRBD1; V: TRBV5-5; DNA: TGTGCCAGCAGCTGGACAGGGGAGAACACTGAAGCTTTCTTT; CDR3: CASSWTGENTEAFF
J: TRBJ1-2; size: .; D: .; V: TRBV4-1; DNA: TGCGCCAGCAGCCAAGATCCCAGCGGGCAAACCTATGGCTACACCTTC; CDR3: CASSQDPSGQTYGYTF
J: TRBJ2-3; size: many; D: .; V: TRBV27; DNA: TGTGCCAGCAGCTTCTCAAGCACAGATACGCAGTATTTT; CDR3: CASSFSSTDTQYF
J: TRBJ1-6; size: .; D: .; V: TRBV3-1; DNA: TGTGCCAGCAGCCAAGGTTTATCGGGTGGGAACTCACCCCTCCACTTT; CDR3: CASSQGLSGGNSPLHF
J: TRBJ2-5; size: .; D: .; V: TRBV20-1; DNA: TGCAGTGCTACGGACAAAATACAAGAGACCCAGTACTTC; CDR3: CSATDKIQETQYF
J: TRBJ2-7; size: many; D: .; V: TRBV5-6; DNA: TGTGCCAGCAGCTACGGGCCGACCGACGAGCAGTACTTC; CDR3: CASSYGPTDEQYF
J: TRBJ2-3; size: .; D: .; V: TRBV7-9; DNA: TGTGCCAGCAGCCCTCGGGAAGTCTCAGATACGCAGTATTTT; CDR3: CASSPREVSDTQYF
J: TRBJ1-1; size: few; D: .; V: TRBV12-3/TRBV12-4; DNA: TGTGCCAGCAGCCCCTTCCAGGGGAGAGGGACTGAAGCTTTCTTT; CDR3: CASSPFQGRGTEAFF
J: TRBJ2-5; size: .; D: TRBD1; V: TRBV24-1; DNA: TGTGCCACCAGTGACCGCGACCCGGGACAGGCGGAGACCCAGTACTTC; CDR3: CATSDRDPGQAETQYF
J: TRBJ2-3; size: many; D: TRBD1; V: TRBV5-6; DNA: TGTGCCAGCAGCCGGCCGGGACAGTACACAGATACGCAGTATTTT; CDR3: CASSRPGQYTDTQYF
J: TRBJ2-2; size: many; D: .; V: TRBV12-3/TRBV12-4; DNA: TGTGCCAGCAGTTTTAGTAGGAACACCGGGGAGCTGTTTTTT; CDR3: CASSFSRNTGELFF
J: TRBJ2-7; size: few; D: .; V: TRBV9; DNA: TGTGCCAGCAGCGACGGGGACCCCCTCACCGAGCAGTACTTC; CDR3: CASSDGDPLTEQYF
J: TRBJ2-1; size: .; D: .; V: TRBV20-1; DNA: TGCAGTGCTATCGAGGGGGTCGATGAGCAGTTCTTC; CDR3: CSAIEGVDEQFF
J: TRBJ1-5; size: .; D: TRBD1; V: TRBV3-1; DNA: TGTGCCAGCAGCCAAGGCCCAGGGGGGATTGCCAATCAGCCCCAGCATTTT; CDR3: CASSQGPGGIANQPQHF
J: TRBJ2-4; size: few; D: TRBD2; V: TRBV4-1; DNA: TGCGCCAGCAGAGGCGGGAGGGCCGCCATTCAGTACTTC; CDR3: CASRGGRAAIQYF
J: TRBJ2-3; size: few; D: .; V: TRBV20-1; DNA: TGCAGTGCTCGAACGGTAGACTACTGGAACACAGATACGCAGTATTTT; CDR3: CSARTVDYWNTDTQYF
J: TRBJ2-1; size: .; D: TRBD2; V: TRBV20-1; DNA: TGCAGTGCTAGAAGTAGCGGGGCCCGGGATGAGCAGTTCTTC; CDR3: CSARSSGARDEQFF
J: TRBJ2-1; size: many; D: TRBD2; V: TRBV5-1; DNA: TGCGCCAGCAGCCCCGGGACTAGCGGGCAATACAATGAGCAGTTCTTC; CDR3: CASSPGTSGQYNEQFF
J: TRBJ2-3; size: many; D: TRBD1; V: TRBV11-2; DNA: TGTGCCAGCAGCCTCTGGCAGGGGGCAGATACGCAGTATTTT; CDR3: CASSLWQGADTQYF
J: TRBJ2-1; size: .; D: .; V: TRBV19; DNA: TGTGCCAGTAGTCTAAAACCGGGCCCAGGAGAGCAGTTCTTC; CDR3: CASSLKPGPGEQFF
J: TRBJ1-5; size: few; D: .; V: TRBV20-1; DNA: TGCAGTGCTGAGGTGTTTAGCAATCAGCCCCAGCATTTT; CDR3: CSAEVFSNQPQHF
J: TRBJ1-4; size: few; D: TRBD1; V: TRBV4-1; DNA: TGCGCCAGCAGCGAGACAGGGGATGAAAAACTGTTTTTT; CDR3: CASSETGDEKLFF
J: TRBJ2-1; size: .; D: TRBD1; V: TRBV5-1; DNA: TGCGCCAGCAGCTCAATGCAGGGGGCCCACAATGAGCAGTTCTTC; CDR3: CASSSMQGAHNEQFF
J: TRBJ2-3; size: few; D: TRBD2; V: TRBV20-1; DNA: TGCAGTGCTAGGAGGGCGGGAGAGGTAGAAGATACGCAGTATTTT; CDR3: CSARRAGEVEDTQYF
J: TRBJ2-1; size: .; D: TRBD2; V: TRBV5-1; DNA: TGCGCCAGCAGCCCAGCGGGGACGTACAATGAGCAGTTCTTC; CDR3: CASSPAGTYNEQFF
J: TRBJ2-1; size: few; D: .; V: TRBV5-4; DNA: TGTGCCAGCAGCTTGGATGGACAGATGCAGTTCTTC; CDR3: CASSLDGQMQFF
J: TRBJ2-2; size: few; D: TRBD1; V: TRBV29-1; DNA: TGCAGCGGGGGGCAGGGGGCCGGGGAGCTGTTTTTT; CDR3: CSGGQGAGELFF
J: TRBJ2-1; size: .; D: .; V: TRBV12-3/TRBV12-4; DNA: TGTGCCAGCAGTTCGGTCGGGGGTCCCTACAATGAGCAGTTCTTC; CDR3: CASSSVGGPYNEQFF
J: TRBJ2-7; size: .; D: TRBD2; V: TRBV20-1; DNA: TGCAGTGCTATCCCCCCCAGCGGGGTCTACGAGCAGTACTTC; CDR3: CSAIPPSGVYEQYF
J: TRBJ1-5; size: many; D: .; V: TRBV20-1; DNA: TGCAGTGCTAGTTTCTCATCGAACCCGAGCAATCAGCCCCAGCATTTT; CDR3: CSASFSSNPSNQPQHF
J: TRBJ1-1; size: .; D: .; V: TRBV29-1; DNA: TGCAGCGTTGTAGGGGGGGTGAGGGAGAACACTGAAGCTTTCTTT; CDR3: CSVVGGVRENTEAFF
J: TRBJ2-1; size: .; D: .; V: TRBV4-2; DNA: TGTGCCAGCAGCCACGGAGGGCGGACCAAGAAAAGCTCCTACAATGAGCAGTTCTTC; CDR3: CASSHGGRTKKSSYNEQFF
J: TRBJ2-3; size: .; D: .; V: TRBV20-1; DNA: TGCAGTGCTCAAGGAACAGATACGCAGTATTTT; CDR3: CSAQGTDTQYF
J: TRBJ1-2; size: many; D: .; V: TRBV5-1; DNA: TGCGCCACCAAAAGAGGGCCCGAGGACCGGGGCTACACCTTC; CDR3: CATKRGPEDRGYTF
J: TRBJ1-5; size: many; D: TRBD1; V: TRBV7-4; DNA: TGTGCCAGCAGCTTATGGGTGGAGGGGGCGAAGGTTTATCAGCCCCAGCATTTT; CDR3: CASSLWVEGAKVYQPQHF
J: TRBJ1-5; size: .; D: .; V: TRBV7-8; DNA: TGTGCCAGCAGCTTAGGGCGCCAGTTAGGACAGCCCCAGCATTTT; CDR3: CASSLGRQLGQPQHF
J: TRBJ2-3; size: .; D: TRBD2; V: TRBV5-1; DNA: TGCGCCAGCAGCTTGGTCGGTAGCGGGAGTACAGATACGCAGTATTTT; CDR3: CASSLVGSGSTDTQYF
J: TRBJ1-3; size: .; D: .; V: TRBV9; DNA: TGTGCCAGCAGCCCCCGTGGTGGGACCCCCGGGGACACCATATATTTT; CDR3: CASSPRGGTPGDTIYF
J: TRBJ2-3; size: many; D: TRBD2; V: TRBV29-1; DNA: TGCAGCGCCGGGGATGAGGCGGGAGGAACAGATACGCAGTATTTT; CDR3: CSAGDEAGGTDTQYF
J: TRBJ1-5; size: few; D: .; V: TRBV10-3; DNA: TGTGCCATCAGGGATTCCGGGACGGATATCAATCAGCCCCAGCATTTT; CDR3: CAIRDSGTDINQPQHF
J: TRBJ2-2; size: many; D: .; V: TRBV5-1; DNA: TGCGCCAGCAGCCCATTCCGGGCCACGGACACCGGGGAGCTGTTTTTT; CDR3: CASSPFRATDTGELFF
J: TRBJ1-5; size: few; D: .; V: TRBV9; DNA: TGTGCCAGCAGCGTATCTCTCACAGATCAGCCCCAGCATTTT; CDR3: CASSVSLTDQPQHF
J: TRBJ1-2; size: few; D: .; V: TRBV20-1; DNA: TGCAGCTGGGCGGAAGACTATGGCTACACCTTC; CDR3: CSWAEDYGYTF
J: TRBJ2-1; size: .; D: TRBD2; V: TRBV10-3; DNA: TGTGCCATCAGTGAGGGCGGGAGGGACTCCTACAATGAGCAGTTCTTC; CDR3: CAISEGGRDSYNEQFF
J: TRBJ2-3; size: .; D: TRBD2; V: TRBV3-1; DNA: TGTGCCAGCAGCCAACCTAGCGGGGGCACAGATACGCAGTATTTT; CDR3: CASSQPSGGTDTQYF
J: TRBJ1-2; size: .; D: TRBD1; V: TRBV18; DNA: TGTGCCAGCTCACCAGATGGGACAGGGATTTATGGCTACACCTTC; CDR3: CASSPDGTGIYGYTF
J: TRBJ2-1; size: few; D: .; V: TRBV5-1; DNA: TGCGCCAGCAGCATCGACGGGACTCGCTCCTACAATGAGCAGTTCTTC; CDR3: CASSIDGTRSYNEQFF
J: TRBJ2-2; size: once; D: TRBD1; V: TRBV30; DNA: TGTGCCTGGGACAGGGGGATCTTGACCGGGGAGCTGTTTTTT; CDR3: CAWDRGILTGELFF
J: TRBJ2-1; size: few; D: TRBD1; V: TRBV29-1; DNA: TGCAGCGCCTGGGACAGGGAATACAATGAGCAGTTCTTC; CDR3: CSAWDREYNEQFF
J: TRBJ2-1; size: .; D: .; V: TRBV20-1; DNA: TGCAGTTACTCTAGCTATGAGCAGTTCTTC; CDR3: CSYSSYEQFF
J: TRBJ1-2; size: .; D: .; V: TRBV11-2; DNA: TGTGCCAGCAGCCCTCTACCCTATGGCTACACCTTC; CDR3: CASSPLPYGYTF
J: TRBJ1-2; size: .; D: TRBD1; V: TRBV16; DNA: TGTGCCAGCAGCCAATCGGGACAGCTCTATGGCTACACCTTC; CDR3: CASSQSGQLYGYTF
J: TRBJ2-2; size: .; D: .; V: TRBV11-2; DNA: TGTGCCAGCAGCTTATCACGAGCTAGCGTGAACACCGGGGAGCTGTTTTTT; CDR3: CASSLSRASVNTGELFF
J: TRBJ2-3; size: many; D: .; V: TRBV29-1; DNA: TGCAGCGTTGTCCGGACAGCGCTCACAGATACGCAGTATTTT; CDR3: CSVVRTALTDTQYF
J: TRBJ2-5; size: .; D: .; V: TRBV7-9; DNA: TGTGCCAGCAGCTCTGTTTACCAAGAGACCCAGTACTTC; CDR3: CASSSVYQETQYF
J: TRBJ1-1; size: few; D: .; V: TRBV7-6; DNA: TGTGCCAGCAGCTTGTTTCAATCAGACAGTGAAGCTTTCTTT; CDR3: CASSLFQSDSEAFF
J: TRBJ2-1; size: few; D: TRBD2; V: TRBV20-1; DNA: TGCAGTGCCGCCCATACCGGGACTAGCGGGAGGTTGAGTGAGCAGTTCTTC; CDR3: CSAAHTGTSGRLSEQFF
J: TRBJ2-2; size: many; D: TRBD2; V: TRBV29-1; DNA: TGCAGCGCTGTCCCTGTGACTAGCGGGAGGGTCGGGGAGCTGTTTTTT; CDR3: CSAVPVTSGRVGELFF
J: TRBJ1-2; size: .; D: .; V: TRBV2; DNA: TGTGCCAGCAGACCCGACAGCTTCTATGGCTACACCTTC; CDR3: CASRPDSFYGYTF